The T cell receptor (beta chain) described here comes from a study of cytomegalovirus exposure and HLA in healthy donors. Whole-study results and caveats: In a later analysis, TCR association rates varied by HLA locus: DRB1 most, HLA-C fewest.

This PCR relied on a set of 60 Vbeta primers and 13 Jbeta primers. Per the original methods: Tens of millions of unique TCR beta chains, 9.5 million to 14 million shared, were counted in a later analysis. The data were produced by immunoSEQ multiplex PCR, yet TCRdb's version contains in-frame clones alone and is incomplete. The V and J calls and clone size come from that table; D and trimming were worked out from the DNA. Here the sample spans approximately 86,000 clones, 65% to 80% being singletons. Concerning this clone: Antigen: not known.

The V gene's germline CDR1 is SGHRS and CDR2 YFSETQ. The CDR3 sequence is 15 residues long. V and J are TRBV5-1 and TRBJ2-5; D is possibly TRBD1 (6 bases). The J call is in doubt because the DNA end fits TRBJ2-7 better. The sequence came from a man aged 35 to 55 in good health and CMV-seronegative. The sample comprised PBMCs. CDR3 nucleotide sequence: TGCGCCAGCAGCCTGACCCCGGACAGAACCTACGAGCAGTACTTC. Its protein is CASSLTPDRTYEQYF.